The rows below give T cell receptor beta chains drawn from one sample of a study of PD-L1 blockade in urothelial cancer. Method: immunoSEQ multiplex PCR; TCRdb's copy keeps in-frame clones and lacks some. The sample holds about 85,000 clones; around 85% are singletons and the top ten take 14%. The material was PBMCs, obtained around atezolizumab (anti-PD-L1) treatment. The source is a man in his 60s with urothelial cancer. CDR3s include the opening cysteine and the closing phenylalanine or tryptophan. A D gene is named only where the DNA matches it firmly. Part of the rows lack a size; the others show once, few, many or a class for expanded clones.

d_gene | abundance | j_gene | v_gene | CDR3nt | CDR3aa
TRBD1 | once | TRBJ2-7 | TRBV19 | TGTGCCAGTAGTATAGATAACAGGGGGCCCTACGAGCAGTACTTC | CASSIDNRGPYEQYF
TRBD1 | . | TRBJ1-2 | TRBV30 | TGTGCCTGGAGTCTTCAGGGGGCCTATGGCTACACCTTC | CAWSLQGAYGYTF
TRBD2 | . | TRBJ2-1 | TRBV2 | TGTGCCAGCACCCCACTAGCGGGAGGGCCTCAAGAGCAGTTCTTC | CASTPLAGGPQEQFF
. | . | TRBJ2-7 | TRBV7-5 | TGTGCCAGAAGCTTAGAAGAGGACAGCCACGAGCAGTACTTC | CARSLEEDSHEQYF
. | . | TRBJ1-6 | TRBV7-9 | TGTGCCAGCAGCCGCGTGGGGCCTAATTCACCCCTCCACTTT | CASSRVGPNSPLHF
TRBD2 | once | TRBJ2-7 | TRBV15 | TGTGCCACCAGCAGATCCCGGGAGGTGCCACTCGAGCAGTACTTC | CATSRSREVPLEQYF
TRBD2 | once | TRBJ2-7 | TRBV7-9 | TGTGCCAGCAGCCTCGGGCTAGCGGGAGTAATTGAGCAGTACTTC | CASSLGLAGVIEQYF
TRBD2 | . | TRBJ2-7 | TRBV7-6 | TGTGCCAGCAGCCTGGCTAGCGGAACCTACGAGCAGTACTTC | CASSLASGTYEQYF
TRBD1 | . | TRBJ1-1 | TRBV5-1 | TGCGCCAGCAGCTTGGCCCTCGGGACAGGGGTTACTGAAGCTTTCTTT | CASSLALGTGVTEAFF
. | . | TRBJ1-2 | TRBV5-1 | TGCGCCAGCAGCTTGGGGGGCCAGAACTATGGCTACACCTTC | CASSLGGQNYGYTF
. | . | TRBJ2-1 | TRBV19 | TGTGCCTGTTCGCCAGGGGGAGGTAGATGGGAGCAGTTCTTC | CACSPGGGRWEQFF
. | . | TRBJ2-1 | TRBV2 | TGTGCCAGCAGTGAGGATCGGACTCCCAGGAATGAGCAGTTCTTC | CASSEDRTPRNEQFF
. | . | TRBJ1-1 | TRBV7-2 | TGTGCCAGCAGCTTAGCGGTCCGGGGGTACACTGAAGCTTTCTTT | CASSLAVRGYTEAFF
TRBD2 | . | TRBJ2-7 | TRBV4-2 | TGTGCCAGCAGCCGCGGACTAGAATACGAGCAGTACTTC | CASSRGLEYEQYF
TRBD2 | . | TRBJ2-2 | TRBV2 | TGTGCCAGCATGGGACTAGCGGGAGTTTCAGGGGAGCTGTTTTTT | CASMGLAGVSGELFF
TRBD1 | once | TRBJ2-1 | TRBV6-5 | TGTGCCAGCAGTTCCTCGGACAGGGGCCATGAGCAGTTCTTC | CASSSSDRGHEQFF
. | . | TRBJ1-1 | TRBV2 | TGTGCCAGCAGTGAACAGGCGAGGAACACTGAAGCTTTCTTT | CASSEQARNTEAFF
TRBD1 | . | TRBJ2-1 | TRBV6-5 | TGTGCCAGCAGTTTTGGGACAGGGGGCGGTGAGCAGTTCTTC | CASSFGTGGGEQFF
. | . | TRBJ1-5 | TRBV4-3 | TGCGCCAGCAGCCACCTCGCCCGCGGGAAGAGCGATCAGCCCCAGCATTTT | CASSHLARGKSDQPQHF
TRBD2 | few | TRBJ2-7 | TRBV6-1 | TGTGCCAGCAGTGAACGGCTAGCGGGAGGGCCGAATTCGTTC | CASSERLAGGPNSF
. | . | TRBJ1-2 | TRBV7-6 | TGTGCCAGCAGCTTGCAAGGGGATAACGGCTACACCTTC | CASSLQGDNGYTF
. | once | TRBJ1-1 | TRBV19 | TGTGCCAGTACCATTAAGGGGGAGGGCCAGATCACTGAAGCTTTCTTT | CASTIKGEGQITEAFF
. | . | TRBJ2-5 | TRBV19 | TGTGCCAGTAGTATGATCGGGCGGGTGGAGACCCAGTACTTC | CASSMIGRVETQYF
TRBD2 | . | TRBJ2-7 | TRBV7-2 | TGTGCCAGCAGCTCTAGCGGGAGGGCCGGGTCCTACGAGCAGTACTTC | CASSSSGRAGSYEQYF
TRBD2 | . | TRBJ2-3 | TRBV5-1 | TGCGCCAGCAGCTCAAGTGAGCGACTAGCGGGGCGGGGGAATACGCAGTATTTT | CASSSSERLAGRGNTQYF
TRBD2 | . | TRBJ2-1 | TRBV18 | TGTGCCAGCTCACGGTTACCGGGACTAGCGGGATCGGATGAGCAGTTCTTC | CASSRLPGLAGSDEQFF
. | . | TRBJ1-2 | TRBV28 | TGTGCCAGCAGTCCTGGACTTCTGGGAGGCTATGGCTACACCTTC | CASSPGLLGGYGYTF
. | . | TRBJ2-1 | TRBV7-8 | TGTGCCAGCAGCTTAACGGGGAATGAGCAGTTCTTC | CASSLTGNEQFF
TRBD2 | . | TRBJ2-2 | TRBV6-6 | TGTGCCAGCAGTTACGGTGGGCGGGAGGGCACCGGGGAGCTGTTTTTT | CASSYGGREGTGELFF
TRBD1 | . | TRBJ2-7 | TRBV28 | TGTGCCACTTGGACAGGATACTACGAGCAGTACTTC | CATWTGYYEQYF
. | . | TRBJ1-3 | TRBV7-9 | TGTGCCAGCAGCCCGAGATTTGGGGGGGCCGGAAACACCATATATTTT | CASSPRFGGAGNTIYF
TRBD2 | . | TRBJ2-3 | TRBV6-4 | TGTGCCAGCAGGGCATCGCGGGGGGTCACAGATACGCAGTATTTT | CASRASRGVTDTQYF
TRBD2 | . | TRBJ2-3 | TRBV15 | TGTGCCACCAGCAGAGTTTCGGGAGGTCTCACAGATACGCAGTATTTT | CATSRVSGGLTDTQYF
TRBD2 | . | TRBJ2-5 | TRBV5-1 | TGCGCCAGCAGCTTGGGACTAGCGGGAGGATTCCAAGAGACCCAGTACTTC | CASSLGLAGGFQETQYF
TRBD2 | . | TRBJ2-7 | TRBV7-2 | TGTGCCAGCAGCTCGGGGACTAGATACGAGCAGTACTTC | CASSSGTRYEQYF
. | . | TRBJ1-1 | TRBV7-6 | TGTGCCAGCAGCTTAGGGGGCTTGGCGGTCGCTGAAGCTTTCTTT | CASSLGGLAVAEAFF
. | . | TRBJ2-5 | TRBV7-9 | TGTGCCAGCAGCTTAGAGGGGGGGCCTGGAGAGACCCAGTACTTC | CASSLEGGPGETQYF
. | . | TRBJ1-5 | TRBV2 | TGTGCCAGCCAAATTTTCGGGTATCAGCCCCAGCATTTT | CASQIFGYQPQHF
. | . | TRBJ2-7 | TRBV7-2 | TGTGCCAGCAGCTTATACGGGGTCGAGCAGTACTTC | CASSLYGVEQYF
TRBD1 | . | TRBJ1-2 | TRBV11-2 | TGTGCCAGCAGCCCCCGGACAGGTCCGGCGTCCGGCTACACCTTC | CASSPRTGPASGYTF
. | . | TRBJ2-4 | TRBV27 | TGTGCCAGCAGTTTAATGGGCAATTACAACATTCAGTACTTC | CASSLMGNYNIQYF
TRBD2 | . | TRBJ2-1 | TRBV19 | TGTGCCAGTAGAACTAGCGGGGCCCTCAATGAGCAGTTCTTC | CASRTSGALNEQFF
TRBD1 | . | TRBJ2-2 | TRBV6-4 | TGTGCCAGCAGTGACTTAAACAGGGGGCGAACCGGGGAGCTGTTTTTT | CASSDLNRGRTGELFF
TRBD1 | . | TRBJ2-6 | TRBV10-3 | TGTGCCATCAGTGAGTCGGCAGGGGGCTCTGGGGCCAACGTCCTGACTTTC | CAISESAGGSGANVLTF
TRBD2 | . | TRBJ2-7 | TRBV4-1 | TGCGCCAGCAGCCAAGATACACCGGGGGGACTAGGCGAGCAGTACTTC | CASSQDTPGGLGEQYF
TRBD1 | once | TRBJ2-7 | TRBV4-1 | TGCGCCAGCAGCCAAGCGGGACAGGGAACCTACGAGCAGTACTTC | CASSQAGQGTYEQYF
TRBD2 | once | TRBJ2-1 | TRBV5-1 | TGCGCCAGCACCCTAGCGGGAGAGGGACATGAGCAGTTCTTC | CASTLAGEGHEQFF
. | few | TRBJ1-1 | TRBV28 | TGTGCCAGCAGTTTGATCGACAGAGTGAACACTGAAGCTTTCTTT | CASSLIDRVNTEAFF
. | . | TRBJ2-1 | TRBV20-1 | TGCAGTGCTAGTCTATACAATGAGCAGTTCTTC | CSASLYNEQFF